This paragraph reports one T cell receptor (beta chain). This clonotype was seen at least ten times. Its antigen is not yet known. Nothing much larger sits one base from this clone, and base qualities are not available. Ficoll-Paque density gradient centrifugation was the method used to isolate PBMCs. This record belongs to a study of T-cell memory formation after mild COVID-19 (dated by TCRdb to 2020 to 2023). Study-level background: TCR sequence clusters from the two donors were found to be largely donor specific. The cohort was made up of two young adult volunteers, one female and one male, who were previously healthy. Longitudinal TCRalpha and TCRbeta repertoire sequencing tracked T-cell clones expanding and contracting after mild COVID-19 in two donors. On the study overall, not on this receptor specifically: SARS-CoV-2 specificity was not confirmed for the second-wave clones peaking on day 37. Some responding clones were detected in pre-infection memory, which suggested that pre-existing cross-reactive memory T cells had joined the SARS-CoV-2 response. Contracting CD4+ clones appeared mostly in the CM and EM memory subsets, whereas CD8+ clones were enriched in EMRA. Clones contracting from day 15 to 85 had balanced CD4/CD8 phenotypes, while a second wave expanding from day 15 to 37 was biased towards CD4+. The study covered only a couple of mild cases, and larger cohorts including severe cases with pre-infection samples were considered necessary.

The listed sequencing device is Illumina NovaSeq 6000. cDNA libraries for TCRalpha and TCRbeta were prepared by 5'RACE using constant-segment primers, with sample barcodes and unique molecular identifiers added. Trizol reagent was used to extract RNA from every sample. The libraries were amplified in two PCR steps, and the second step added a second sample barcode and Illumina TruSeq adapters. The libraries were sequenced on an Illumina NovaSeq using 2 x 150 bp paired-end reads. The authors' analysis ran thus. Demultiplexing of reads and collapsing into UMI-guided consensus sequences were performed with migec v1.2.7. Using mixcr v2.1.11, UMI consensuses were aligned to TRA and TRB V and J templates and then assembled into clonotypes. A clonotype was counted as expanded or contracted only when both edgeR and NoisET called the clonotype significant, with the noise models trained on biological replicates. For edgeR calls, a false discovery rate-adjusted p below 0.01 and a log2 fold-change threshold of 1 were applied. PCA with hierarchical clustering of max-normalized trajectories of the 1000 most abundant clonotypes was used as exploratory dynamics analysis. Separately sequenced CD4+ and CD8+ repertoires were used to assign a CD4 or CD8 phenotype to each responding clone. Through fastp at Q25 and MiXCR, TCRdb rebuilt clones from the public reads, retaining in-frame beta chains. Rows with a matching CDR3 protein are joined into one entry that keeps the most common DNA and genes. In this record, the V and J calls reflect TCRdb's handling and not the investigators' own analysis. The sample contains fewer than 700,000 distinct CDR3 sequences, approximately 21% of them found a single time. The ten largest clonotypes hold about 8.7% of the sample.

V is cut by 0 bases and J by 0 bases, and the space between the germline ends is 12 bases. CDR1 and CDR2 were assigned from the germline V gene (reference sequence) as DFQATT and SNEGSKA. Taken from cysteine to phenylalanine, the CDR3 has 16 residues. The kept DNA is CDR3 alone, 48 bases in frame from the first base. This clonotype originated in an adult woman who had mild COVID-19 (a few samples of this study predate the infection). The sample titles of this study are shuffled in the database, so cell type and time point are left out; the donor was told from shared clones. The chain joins TRBV20-1 to TRBJ2-1; the D segment may tentatively be TRBD1 or TRBD2, each giving 5 matched bases. Material: PBMCs or a T cell subset sorted from them (not recorded which). The DNA sequence follows: TGCAGTGCTAGAGATCACGGGGCGGGCTCCTACAATGAGCAGTTCTTC. Translated, this gives CSARDHGAGSYNEQFF.